A selection of T cell receptor beta chains follows, all from one sample in a study of memory B cells and T cells in multiple sclerosis. These TCRs' antigens remain unknown. Generated by immunoSEQ multiplex PCR, the TCRdb table keeps only in-frame clones and is missing some. The table has 46,000 or so clones, roughly 82% seen once; the top ten hold more than 0.95%. Sequencing was performed on PBMCs from blood kept in culture. These receptors were taken from a human donor with multiple sclerosis. Each CDR3 is given with its conserved first and last residue. The D gene is left open where the match is weak. Size tells how often a clone was seen (once, few, many) or the class of an expanded clone, and some rows leave it out.

TGCGCCAGCAGCGCAGGGCCTTCCTACGAGCAGTACTTC,CASSAGPSYEQYF,TRBJ2-7,.,.,TRBV4-1
TGTGCCAGCAGCCCCGTTAGGGACAGGGGGACGGAGCAGTACTTC,CASSPVRDRGTEQYF,TRBJ2-7,TRBD1,.,TRBV7-8
TGTGCCTGGGCCCAATCGATTCGCGGAAACACCATATATTTT,CAWAQSIRGNTIYF,TRBJ1-3,.,.,TRBV30
TGTGCCAGCAGGGAACAAGAGACCCAGTACTTC,CASREQETQYF,TRBJ2-5,.,.,TRBV2
TGTGCCAGTAGTATAGATCGGCAGGAGACCCAGTACTTC,CASSIDRQETQYF,TRBJ2-5,.,.,TRBV19
TGTGCCAGCAGCTCCGGGACGGTTACGCAGTATTTT,CASSSGTVTQYF,TRBJ2-3,.,.,TRBV11-1
TGCGCCAGCAGCCTGGGAGAGGCAGGGGGGCTCTACGAGCAGTACTTC,CASSLGEAGGLYEQYF,TRBJ2-7,.,.,TRBV4-3
TGTGCCAGCAGCTTACGGACAGGGGTTTACAATGAGCAGTTCTTC,CASSLRTGVYNEQFF,TRBJ2-1,TRBD1,.,TRBV7-2
TGCGCCAGCAGCCAAGGACCGGAGTGGGAGACCCAGTACTTC,CASSQGPEWETQYF,TRBJ2-5,.,once,TRBV4-1
TGTGCCAGCAGCGTAGAGCCCTACGCTAACACTGAAGCTTTCTTT,CASSVEPYANTEAFF,TRBJ1-1,.,.,TRBV9
TGTGCCAGCAGCTTAGAGAGGGATCAGCCCCAGCATTTT,CASSLERDQPQHF,TRBJ1-5,.,.,TRBV7-6
TGTGCCAGCAGCTCTACAGGGCATGGCTACACCTTC,CASSSTGHGYTF,TRBJ1-2,.,.,TRBV7-2
TGTGCCAGTAGAGAGAGCGGTGCCGGGTACCTAGCCGAGCAGTACTTC,CASRESGAGYLAEQYF,TRBJ2-7,.,.,TRBV19
TGCGCCAGCAGCCAAGAGTGGCGGGCCTCTTATGGCTACACCTTC,CASSQEWRASYGYTF,TRBJ1-2,.,once,TRBV4-3
TGTGCCAGCAGCCGTGGACTAGCGGGGGCATATGGCTCCTACAATGAGCAGTTCTTC,CASSRGLAGAYGSYNEQFF,TRBJ2-1,TRBD2,.,TRBV4-2
TGTGCCAGCAGCTTTTGGGACAGCGGAAACACCATATATTTT,CASSFWDSGNTIYF,TRBJ1-3,TRBD1,.,TRBV7-8
TGCGCCAGCAGGAGCGGGGTCGTCACAGATACGCAGTATTTT,CASRSGVVTDTQYF,TRBJ2-3,TRBD2,once,TRBV10-2
TGTGCCAGAAGCTCCGGACTAGCGGGCGACTCCTACGAGCAGTACTTC,CARSSGLAGDSYEQYF,TRBJ2-7,TRBD2,once,TRBV5-3
TGTGCCACCAGTGGGGGCCTCTGGGGGCCGTTGAGCTCCTACAATGAGCAGTTCTTC,CATSGGLWGPLSSYNEQFF,TRBJ2-1,.,.,TRBV15
TGCGCCAGCAGCTTCGGGACTAGCGGGGGACCGCAGTACTTC,CASSFGTSGGPQYF,TRBJ2-5,TRBD2,.,TRBV5-1
TGCGCCAGCAGCCATGGCCAGGGGGCAGGAGAGCAGTACTTC,CASSHGQGAGEQYF,TRBJ2-7,TRBD1,few,TRBV4-1
TGTGCCAGTAGTGCTGACAGGGTTAGCAATCAGCCCCAGCATTTT,CASSADRVSNQPQHF,TRBJ1-5,TRBD1,.,TRBV19
TGCAGCGTTGTGGAGGGGGCCGGGCAGCCCCAGCATTTT,CSVVEGAGQPQHF,TRBJ1-5,TRBD1,.,TRBV29-1
TGTGCCAGCAGTGGTCCGACTGTGGGGAACACTGAAGCTTTCTTT,CASSGPTVGNTEAFF,TRBJ1-1,.,.,TRBV6-4
TGTGCCAGCAGCTTTGGGGGAAACTATGGCTACACCTTC,CASSFGGNYGYTF,TRBJ1-2,.,once,TRBV7-2
TGTGCCAGCACTGGGGGCGGAACCTACGAGCAGTACTTC,CASTGGGTYEQYF,TRBJ2-7,.,.,TRBV6-1
TGTGCCAGCAGCTTGAGCGGAACCCACAATGAGCAGTTCTTC,CASSLSGTHNEQFF,TRBJ2-1,.,once,TRBV7-8